One sample yielded the 18 T cell receptor beta chains listed below, sequenced in a study of cytomegalovirus exposure and HLA in healthy donors (TCRdb year 2017). Receptor libraries were prepared by the immunoSEQ multiplex PCR assay. For the multiplex PCR, a mixture combining 60 forward primers for TCR Vbeta segments and 13 reverse primers for TCR Jbeta segments was used. Held by TCRdb, this immuneACCESS table contains in-frame sequences only and omits some clones. Under half of the omission traces to an unresolved V gene where checked; the cause of the rest is unknown. The sample records more than 90,000 clones, about two thirds of which are singletons. Of the sample, about 5.5% falls within the top ten clones. The sequencing input was PBMCs. These receptors came from a boy younger than 18 in good health and CMV-seropositive.

Turning to this clone: The germline gene is not matched at one end of the junction; a read error may be the cause. The chain combines TRBV14 with TRBJ2-2; D not resolved. CDR1 is SGHDN, CDR2 FVKESK, per germline. The CDR3 length is 14 residues. CDR3 loop: CASSHDLGTRELFF. CDR3 in DNA: TGTGCCAGCAGCCACGACCTGGGCACCCGGGAGCTGTTTTTT. The whole variable domain, remainder taken from reference TRBV14 and TRBJ2-2, is EAGVTQFPSHSVIEKGQTVTLRCDPISGHDNLYWYRRVMGKEIKFLLHFVKESKQDESGMPNNRFLAERTGGTYSTLKVQPAELEDSGVYFCASSHDLGTRELFFGEGSRLTVL.

The rearrangement links TRBV9 to TRBJ2-1; 9 nucleotides match TRBD1. Germline V lookup: CDR1 SGDLS, CDR2 YYNGEE. The CDR3 loop spans 15 amino acids. J gave up 3 bases and V 4 bases, and 5 bases lay outside the gene matches. The CDR3: CASSLGTGSYNEQFF. DNA of the CDR3: TGTGCCAGCAGCTTAGGGACAGGGAGCTACAATGAGCAGTTCTTC.

The rearrangement joins TRBV9 to TRBJ2-3; 8 nucleotides line up with TRBD2. V lost 4 bases, J lost 3 bases, and 10 bases stayed unmatched. The CDR3 consists of 16 residues. Per the germline V gene, CDR1 is SGDLS and CDR2 is YYNGEE. CDR3 sequence: CASSLGGREATDTQYF. The CDR3 DNA sequence: TGTGCCAGCAGCTTAGGGGGGCGGGAGGCGACAGATACGCAGTATTTT.

This chain connects TRBV6-4 to TRBJ2-1; 10 positions match TRBD1. The CDR3 runs 15 residues. V shed 8 bases and J 0 bases; nucleotides not matched to a gene: 4. CDR1 MRHNA and CDR2 SNTAGT come from the germline V gene. Written as DNA, the CDR3 is TGTGCCAGCCAAAGGGACAGGGGCTCCTACAATGAGCAGTTCTTC. It yields the protein CASQRDRGSYNEQFF.

The CDR3 coding sequence is TGTGCCAGCAGTAGGGACAGAGGCTATGGCTACACCTTC. As protein: CASSRDRGYGYTF. The rearrangement uses TRBV25-1 and TRBJ1-2; 7 bases are a match to TRBD1. V lost 5 bases to trimming and J lost 4 bases; unmatched junction nucleotides: 4. Germline CDR1 is MGHDK and CDR2 is SYGVNS. This CDR3 contains 13 residues.

This chain links TRBV5-6 with TRBJ1-1; TRBD1 matches at 7 bases. This CDR3 contains 14 residues. In germline, CDR1 is SGHDT, CDR2 YYEEEE. V lost 0 bases, J lost 5 bases, and 4 bases stayed unmatched. The CDR3 DNA reads as TGTGCCAGCAGCTTGGTCAGGGGGGAGACTGAAGCTTTCTTT. As protein: CASSLVRGETEAFF.

The gene calls are TRBV5-8 and TRBJ2-2, with D possibly matching TRBD2 (5 bases). The CDR3 has 14 residues. CDR1 is SGHTS and CDR2 is YDEGEE in the germline V gene. V gave up 7 bases and J gave up 3 bases, with 13 bases separating them. The CDR3 DNA follows: TGTGCCAGCGCCGAGAGGGTATACACCGGGGAGCTGTTTTTT. Translated, it gives CASAERVYTGELFF.

Only a few counts were recorded for this clone. One end of the junction varies from germline; a read error may be responsible. Written as DNA, the CDR3 is TGTGCCAGCAGCCCCGGAGGGGCGGGGCATAACTTC. This gives the protein CASSPGGAGHNF. This chain connects TRBV7-9 to TRBJ2-7; D may be TRBD2 (6 bases). The germline CDR1 and CDR2 sequences are SEHNR and FQNEAQ (reference sequence). CDR3 length: 12 amino acids.

V usage is TRBV29-1 and J usage is TRBJ2-5; the D gene is possibly TRBD1 (6 bases). The J call is in doubt because the DNA end fits TRBJ2-7 better. Germline CDR1 is SQVTM and CDR2 is ANQGSEA. The CDR3 length is 12 residues. The CDR3 is CSVEQGPAEQYF. The DNA of the CDR3 is TGCAGCGTTGAGCAGGGGCCGGCCGAGCAGTACTTC.

Only a few counts were recorded for this clone. The V and J genes are TRBV6-1 and TRBJ1-1, with 9 bases lining up with TRBD1. This CDR3 has 15 residues. V lost 8 bases and J lost 11; bases outside the gene matches: 18. Germline loops: CDR1 MNHNS, CDR2 SASEGT. This CDR3 is CASQNTRTGVLGAFF. For the CDR3, the DNA is TGTGCCAGCCAAAATACACGGACAGGGGTCTTAGGGGCTTTCTTT.

The V call is TRBV14, the J call TRBJ2-7, with TRBD2 identical over 11 bases. The V segment lost 3 bases and the J segment 5 bases; nucleotides outside the gene matches: 6. The length of the CDR3 is 15 residues. Germline V CDR1 and CDR2: SGHDN, FVKESK. CDR3 in amino acids: CASSQVAGGPNEQYF. DNA for the CDR3: TGTGCCAGCAGCCAGGTAGCGGGAGGGCCTAACGAGCAGTACTTC.

The V and J genes are TRBV29-1 and TRBJ2-7; D may be TRBD2 (7 bases). The CDR3 is 14 residues long. Between the trimmed V and J ends, which lost 0 bases and 3 bases, there was a span of 12 bases. In germline, CDR1 is SQVTM, CDR2 ANQGSEA. CDR3 residues: CSVEDSGEGYEQYF. DNA for the CDR3: TGCAGCGTTGAAGACTCAGGGGAGGGCTACGAGCAGTACTTC.

This rearrangement joins TRBV4-2 to TRBJ1-2; the D is unclear. V was cut by 2 bases and J by 2 bases, with 12 bases left in between. Germline CDR1 LGHNA, CDR2 YNFKEQ. The CDR3 loop spans 15 amino acids. The CDR3 loop is CASSQSGNQNYGYTF. CDR3 nucleotides: TGTGCCAGCAGCCAATCCGGGAATCAGAACTATGGCTACACCTTC.

The chain is built from TRBV19 and TRBJ2-4; 7 bases are a match to TRBD2. The germline gives CDR1 LNHDA, CDR2 SQIVND (reference sequence). This CDR3 has 14 residues. The V and J ends lost 3 bases and 1 base, in that order; junction bases with no gene match: 0. This CDR3 is CASSMGGAKNIQYF. The CDR3 coding sequence is TGTGCCAGTAGTATGGGGGGGGCCAAAAACATTCAGTACTTC.

V is TRBV30 and J is TRBJ2-7, with TRBD2 matching over 8 bases. Germline V CDR1 and CDR2: GTSNPN, SVGIG (reference sequence). The CDR3 contains 15 residues. V was pared by 0 bases and J by 7 bases, with 11 bases of the junction left unmatched. CDR3 loop: CAWSVSLAGTREQYF. DNA for the CDR3: TGTGCCTGGAGTGTAAGCCTAGCGGGTACTAGGGAGCAGTACTTC.

This chain connects TRBV2 to TRBJ2-7; 9 bases fit TRBD1. The CDR3 has 16 residues. CDR1 is SNHLY, CDR2 FYNNEI, per germline. Trimming at V came to 6 bases and at J to 1 base, leaving 10 bases not matched to a gene. CDR3 in amino acids: CASRIFRDRVSYEQYF. The CDR3 DNA reads TGTGCCAGCAGGATTTTCCGGGACAGGGTATCCTACGAGCAGTACTTC.

V and J are TRBV6-5 and TRBJ1-6; 11 nucleotides line up with TRBD1. Germline V CDR1 and CDR2: MNHEY, SVGAGI. Unmatched junction bases numbered 4, after V lost 5 bases and J lost 7 bases. The CDR3 contains 15 residues. CDR3 coding DNA: TGTGCCAGCAGTGGGACAGGGGGAAGGAATTCACCCCTCCACTTT. As protein: CASSGTGGRNSPLHF.

A few counts support this clone. In the same sample, other DNA sequences code for this CDR3. CDR3 region: CASSLVASQETQYF. As DNA, the CDR3 is TGTGCCAGCAGCTTAGTTGCGTCCCAAGAGACCCAGTACTTC. The rearrangement joins TRBV7-8 to TRBJ2-5; D uncertain. V was pared by 1 base and J by 1 base, with 7 bases between. This CDR3 spans 14 amino acids. The V gene's germline CDR1 is SGHVS and CDR2 FQNEAQ.